What follows is one T cell receptor beta chain and its context. After removal of 0 bases from V and 6 bases from J, the junction contained 3 bases not matched to a gene. The germline V gene encodes CDR1 SGHRS and CDR2 YFSETQ. The CDR3 sequence is 14 residues long. Study processing details: Quantification of nucleated cells was approximated via reference gene primer amplification. Assay: immunoSEQ multiplex PCR; the TCRdb copy retains only in-frame clones and omits some. That table gives V, J and clone size, and the DNA gave D and trimming. This sample has some 180,000 clones, with roughly 82% found just once. The sample is drawn from a study of blood T cell repertoires in COVID-19. Study background: The United States, Italy and Spain supplied acute and convalescent COVID-19 samples. PBMCs, B-cell-depleted T cells, or T cells were the source of the cDNA or gDNA that made up the material.

The chain links TRBV5-1 to TRBJ1-5, with TRBD1 matching 7 bases. The material sequenced was peripheral blood. The source of this sequence is a human donor in a cohort sampled during active COVID-19. For the CDR3, the DNA is TGCGCCAGCAGCTTGGGGGGACAGAGTCAGCCCCAGCATTTT. Protein: CASSLGGQSQPQHF. Full variable domain (rest looked up from reference TRBV5-1 and TRBJ1-5): KAGVTQTPRYLIKTRGQQVTLSCSPISGHRSVSWYQQTPGQGLQFLFEYFSETQRNKGNFPGRFSGRQFSNSRSEMNVSTLELGDSALYLCASSLGGQSQPQHFGDGTRLSIL.